The rows below give T cell receptor beta chains drawn from one sample of a study of OX40 agonist ivuxolimab in advanced cancers. Using immunoSEQ multiplex PCR, the repertoire was profiled, and TCRdb retains in-frame clones only, with some absent. This repertoire shows 77,000 or so clones, 85% to 90% found once; its top ten account for over 0.75%. Sequencing was performed on CD4+ or CD8+ T cells sorted from blood, taken in a trial of the OX40 agonist ivuxolimab. These receptors all come from an adult with an advanced solid tumor such as melanoma, head and neck, liver or kidney cancer. CDR3s include the opening cysteine and the closing phenylalanine or tryptophan. The D gene is left open where the match is weak. Clone sizes are given selectively: once, few, many, or a class where the clone is expanded.

size: .
V: TRBV7-9
D: .
J: TRBJ1-3
DNA: TGTGCCAGCAGCTTAGGGGGCTCTGGAAACACCATATATTTT
CDR3: CASSLGGSGNTIYF

size: .
V: TRBV5-1
D: .
J: TRBJ1-6
DNA: TGCGCCAGCAGCTTCTCCGGACTGGATAATTCACCCCTCCACTTT
CDR3: CASSFSGLDNSPLHF

size: .
V: TRBV5-5
D: .
J: TRBJ2-2
DNA: TGTGCCAGCAGCTCCGCCGGGACATCGAACACCGGGGAGCTGTTTTTT
CDR3: CASSSAGTSNTGELFF

size: .
V: TRBV21-1
D: .
J: TRBJ2-1
DNA: TGTGCCAGCAGCAAAGCGCCCGGAGGGAGGGCAAGGAATGAGCAGTTCTTC
CDR3: CASSKAPGGRARNEQFF

size: .
V: TRBV10-3
D: .
J: TRBJ1-2
DNA: TGTGCCATCAGTGGGCAGGTGGGGTACTATGGCTACACCTTC
CDR3: CAISGQVGYYGYTF

size: once
V: TRBV11-3
D: .
J: TRBJ2-3
DNA: TGTGCCAGCAGCTTTGAGTCCACAGATACGCAGTATTTT
CDR3: CASSFESTDTQYF

size: .
V: TRBV10-1
D: TRBD1
J: TRBJ2-7
DNA: TGCGCCAGCAGTGAGTCGGACAGGGTGGTCTACTTC
CDR3: CASSESDRVVYF

size: .
V: TRBV30
D: .
J: TRBJ1-1
DNA: TGTGCCTGGAGTGCCAGTAAATCTGAAGCTTTCTTT
CDR3: CAWSASKSEAFF

size: .
V: TRBV12-5
D: .
J: TRBJ2-7
DNA: TGTGCTAGTGGTTTGGTACAGGGTTTCGGCTACGAGCAGTACTTC
CDR3: CASGLVQGFGYEQYF

size: .
V: TRBV5-1
D: TRBD1
J: TRBJ1-5
DNA: TGCGCCAGCAGCCTGGGACAGGCCCCCAATCAGCCCCAGCATTTT
CDR3: CASSLGQAPNQPQHF

size: .
V: TRBV7-8
D: TRBD1
J: TRBJ2-7
DNA: TGTGCCAGCAGCTTAGCGGGACAGGGTGCCACCTACGAGCAGTACTTC
CDR3: CASSLAGQGATYEQYF

size: .
V: TRBV6-6
D: TRBD1
J: TRBJ1-6
DNA: TGTGCCAGCAGGACGACAGGGGAGCATTCACCCCTCCACTTT
CDR3: CASRTTGEHSPLHF

size: .
V: TRBV19
D: .
J: TRBJ1-5
DNA: TGTGCCAGTAGTGCCGGTAATAGCAATCAGCCCCAGCATTTT
CDR3: CASSAGNSNQPQHF

size: .
V: TRBV6-1
D: .
J: TRBJ2-1
DNA: TGTGCCAGCGCCCCAGGGGGAGGGGACGGCAATGAGCAGTTCTTC
CDR3: CASAPGGGDGNEQFF

size: .
V: TRBV19
D: .
J: TRBJ2-2
DNA: TGTGCCAGTAGCAGGGGGGACACCGGGGAGCTGTTTTTT
CDR3: CASSRGDTGELFF

size: .
V: TRBV18
D: .
J: TRBJ1-5
DNA: TGTGCCAGCTCACCAAACGGGGGGGATAGCAATCAGCCCCAGCATTTT
CDR3: CASSPNGGDSNQPQHF

size: .
V: TRBV4-1
D: TRBD2
J: TRBJ2-3
DNA: TGCGCCAGCAGCCAAGAGGGGTCGACTAGCGGGGGGGATACGCAGTATTTT
CDR3: CASSQEGSTSGGDTQYF

size: .
V: TRBV2
D: .
J: TRBJ2-5
DNA: TGTGCCAGCAGTGGTGTTCGGGGAAAAGAGACCCAGTACTTC
CDR3: CASSGVRGKETQYF

size: .
V: TRBV2
D: TRBD1
J: TRBJ1-3
DNA: TGTGCCAGCAGCGGGTACAGGGGATCAGGAAACACCATATATTTT
CDR3: CASSGYRGSGNTIYF

size: .
V: TRBV7-2
D: TRBD2
J: TRBJ2-2
DNA: TGTGCCAGCAGCTTACTAGCGGGGGGTGGTAGCACCGGGGAGCTGTTTTTT
CDR3: CASSLLAGGGSTGELFF

size: .
V: TRBV14
D: .
J: TRBJ2-7
DNA: TGTGCCAGCAGCCAATTCGGGTACGAGCAGTACTTC
CDR3: CASSQFGYEQYF

size: .
V: TRBV5-1
D: TRBD1
J: TRBJ2-1
DNA: TGCGCCAGCAGCCTTTACAGGGGCACGGACAATGAGCAGTTCTTC
CDR3: CASSLYRGTDNEQFF

size: .
V: TRBV5-5
D: .
J: TRBJ2-2
DNA: TGTGCCAGCAGCTACTTACCAGTCGCGAACACCGGGGAGCTGTTTTTT
CDR3: CASSYLPVANTGELFF

size: .
V: TRBV5-1
D: .
J: TRBJ1-1
DNA: TGCGCCAGCAGACAGAACACTGAAGCTTTCTTT
CDR3: CASRQNTEAFF

size: .
V: TRBV2
D: .
J: TRBJ2-7
DNA: TGTGCCAGCCGGGAGAGGGGCTACTACGAGCAGTACTTC
CDR3: CASRERGYYEQYF

size: once
V: TRBV7-9
D: .
J: TRBJ2-7
DNA: TGTGCCAGCAGCCAGGCAGGGCAGGCCCTCTACGAGCAGTACTTC
CDR3: CASSQAGQALYEQYF

size: .
V: TRBV9
D: .
J: TRBJ2-3
DNA: TGTGCCAGCAGCGTAGCTGAGGGGGAGCGGACAGATACGCAGTATTTT
CDR3: CASSVAEGERTDTQYF

size: .
V: TRBV5-1
D: TRBD1
J: TRBJ2-2
DNA: TGCGCCAGCAGCCCGCAGATAGGGGGCGAAACCGGGGAGCTGTTTTTT
CDR3: CASSPQIGGETGELFF

size: .
V: TRBV6-1
D: TRBD2
J: TRBJ2-7
DNA: TGTGCCAGCCTGGGACTAGCGGGAGAAGTACAGTACTTC
CDR3: CASLGLAGEVQYF

size: few
V: TRBV19
D: TRBD1
J: TRBJ1-1
DNA: TGTGCCATCGGGACAGGGGGATATGAGGCTTTCTTT
CDR3: CAIGTGGYEAFF

size: .
V: TRBV19
D: TRBD1
J: TRBJ1-5
DNA: TGTGCCAGTAGGGACAGGGGCTATCAGCCCCAGCATTTT
CDR3: CASRDRGYQPQHF

size: .
V: TRBV11-1
D: .
J: TRBJ2-1
DNA: TGTGCCAGCAGCTTAGTAGGGCTCAAAGACAATGAGCAGTTCTTC
CDR3: CASSLVGLKDNEQFF

size: .
V: TRBV9
D: .
J: TRBJ2-2
DNA: TGTGCCAGCAGCCGATCCACAGGGATCCGCACCGGGGAGCTGTTTTTT
CDR3: CASSRSTGIRTGELFF

size: .
V: TRBV28
D: .
J: TRBJ1-5
DNA: TGTGCCAGCAGTTTGGGGGGAACCAACAATCAGCCCCAGCATTTT
CDR3: CASSLGGTNNQPQHF

size: .
V: TRBV5-5
D: .
J: TRBJ2-7
DNA: TGTGCCAGCAGCTTCAACTACGAGCAGTACTTC
CDR3: CASSFNYEQYF

size: .
V: TRBV18
D: .
J: TRBJ1-1
DNA: TGTGCCAGCTCACCAGGGGAGGGTCACACTGAAGCTTTCTTT
CDR3: CASSPGEGHTEAFF

size: .
V: TRBV5-6
D: .
J: TRBJ1-1
DNA: TGTGCCAGCAGCTTGGTTCGGGGGCTTGTGGACACTGAAGCTTTCTTT
CDR3: CASSLVRGLVDTEAFF